These 2 T cell receptor beta chains were all obtained from the same sample, sequenced in a study of long-term antiretroviral therapy in people with HIV. Survey-level resolution applied to immunoSEQ assay v3.0. TCRdb's table, derived via immunoSEQ multiplex PCR, lists solely in-frame clones and lacks some. Among 25,000 to 30,000 clones listed, over 75% were seen once. Here the sequenced sample was unsorted PBMCs, taken 0.5 years after starting antiretroviral therapy. All receptors derive from a young woman with HIV.

V is TRBV28 and J is TRBJ2-7; no firm D call. The CDR3 has 12 residues. Trimming shortened V by 5 bases and J by 5 bases, and 10 bases separated the two germline ends. CDR1 and CDR2 (germline): MDHEN, SYDVKM. The CDR3 spells CASSPQKNEQYF. As DNA, the CDR3 is TGTGCCAGCAGTCCCCAGAAGAACGAGCAGTACTTC.

The chain links TRBV7-9 to TRBJ1-2; TRBD1 aligns across 7 bases. This CDR3 contains 15 residues. Germline V CDR1 and CDR2: SEHNR, FQNEAQ (reference sequence). Trimming at V came to 5 bases and at J to 0 bases, leaving 6 bases not matched to a gene. CDR3 nucleotides: TGTGCCAGCAGCCACCGGGACAGTCCTAACTATGGCTACACCTTC. Translating gives CASSHRDSPNYGYTF.